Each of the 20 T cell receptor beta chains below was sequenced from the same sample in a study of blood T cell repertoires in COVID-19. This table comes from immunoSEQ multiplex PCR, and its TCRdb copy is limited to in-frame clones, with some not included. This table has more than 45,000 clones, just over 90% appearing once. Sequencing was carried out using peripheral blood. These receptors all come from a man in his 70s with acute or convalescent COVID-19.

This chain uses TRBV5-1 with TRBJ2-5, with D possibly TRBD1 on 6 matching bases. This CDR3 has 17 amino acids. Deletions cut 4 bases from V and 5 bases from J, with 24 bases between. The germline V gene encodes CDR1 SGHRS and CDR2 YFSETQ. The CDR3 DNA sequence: TGCGCCAGCAGCCCCTCCGGGACACCCCCCGGCGGGGAGACCCAGTACTTC. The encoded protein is CASSPSGTPPGGETQYF. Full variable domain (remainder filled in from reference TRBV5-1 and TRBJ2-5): KAGVTQTPRYLIKTRGQQVTLSCSPISGHRSVSWYQQTPGQGLQFLFEYFSETQRNKGNFPGRFSGRQFSNSRSEMNVSTLELGDSALYLCASSPSGTPPGGETQYFGPGTRLLVL.

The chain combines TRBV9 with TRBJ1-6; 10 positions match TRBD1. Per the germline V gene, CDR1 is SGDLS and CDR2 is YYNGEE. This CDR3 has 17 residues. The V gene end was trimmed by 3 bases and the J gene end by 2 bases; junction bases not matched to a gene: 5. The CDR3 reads CASSEGQGYPYNSPLHF. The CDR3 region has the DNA TGTGCCAGCAGCGAGGGACAGGGGTATCCCTATAATTCACCCCTCCACTTT.

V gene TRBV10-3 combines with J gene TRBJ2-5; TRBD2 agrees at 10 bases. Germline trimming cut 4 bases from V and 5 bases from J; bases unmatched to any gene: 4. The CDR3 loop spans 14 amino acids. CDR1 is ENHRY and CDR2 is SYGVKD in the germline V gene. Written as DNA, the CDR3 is TGTGCCATCAGTGCCGGGACTAGCGTGGAGACCCAGTACTTC. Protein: CAISAGTSVETQYF.

The CDR3 DNA follows: TGTGCCAGCAGCTTAGCAGGGGCCCGCAGCGGGGAGCTGTTTTTT. This codes for CASSLAGARSGELFF. The gene calls are TRBV13 and TRBJ2-2, with D possibly being TRBD1 (6 bases). Germline lookup yields CDR1 PRHDT and CDR2 FYEKMQ (reference sequence). Trimming removed 1 base at V and 7 bases at J, with 13 bases between. This CDR3 spans 15 amino acids.

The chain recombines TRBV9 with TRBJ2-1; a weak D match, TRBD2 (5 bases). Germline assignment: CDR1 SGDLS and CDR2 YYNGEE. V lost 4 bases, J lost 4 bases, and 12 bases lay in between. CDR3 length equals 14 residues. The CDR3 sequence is CASSPTERYNEQFF. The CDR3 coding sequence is TGTGCCAGCAGCCCAACTGAGCGGTACAATGAGCAGTTCTTC.

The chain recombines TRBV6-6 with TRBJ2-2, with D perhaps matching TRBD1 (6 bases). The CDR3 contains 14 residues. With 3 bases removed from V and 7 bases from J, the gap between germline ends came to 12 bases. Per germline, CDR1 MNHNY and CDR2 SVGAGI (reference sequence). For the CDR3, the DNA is TGTGCCAGCAGTTATCCCAGGGGTGACGGGGAGCTGTTTTTT. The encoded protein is CASSYPRGDGELFF.

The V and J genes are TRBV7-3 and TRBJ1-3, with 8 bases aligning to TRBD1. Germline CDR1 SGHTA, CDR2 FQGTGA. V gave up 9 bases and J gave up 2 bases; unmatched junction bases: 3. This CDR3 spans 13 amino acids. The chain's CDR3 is CASSTGAGNTIYF. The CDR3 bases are TGTGCCAGTTCGACAGGGGCTGGAAACACCATATATTTT. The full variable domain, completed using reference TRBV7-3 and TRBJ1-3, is GAGVSQTPSNKVTEKGKYVELRCDPISGHTALYWYRQSLGQGPEFLIYFQGTGAADDSGLPNDRFFAVRPEGSVSTLKIQRTERGDSAVYLCASSTGAGNTIYFGEGSWLTVV.

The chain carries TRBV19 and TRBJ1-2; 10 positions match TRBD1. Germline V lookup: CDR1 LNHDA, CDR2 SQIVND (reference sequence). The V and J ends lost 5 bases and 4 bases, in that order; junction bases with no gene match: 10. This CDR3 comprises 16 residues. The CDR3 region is CASSPRDRGQGYGYTF. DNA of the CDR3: TGTGCCAGTAGTCCTAGAGACAGGGGGCAAGGCTATGGCTACACCTTC.

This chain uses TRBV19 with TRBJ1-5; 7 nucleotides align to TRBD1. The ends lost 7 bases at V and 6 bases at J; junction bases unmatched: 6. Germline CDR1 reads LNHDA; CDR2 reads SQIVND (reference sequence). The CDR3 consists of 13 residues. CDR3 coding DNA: TGTGCCAGTAACCAGGGGGTGGGTCAGCCCCAGCATTTT. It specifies CASNQGVGQPQHF.

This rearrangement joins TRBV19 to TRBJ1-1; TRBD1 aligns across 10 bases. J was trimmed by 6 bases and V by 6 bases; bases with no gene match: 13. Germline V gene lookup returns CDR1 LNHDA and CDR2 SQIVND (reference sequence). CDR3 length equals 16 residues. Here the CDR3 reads CASSPTAGTGDPEAFF. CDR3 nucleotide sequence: TGTGCCAGTAGCCCAACTGCCGGGACAGGGGACCCTGAAGCTTTCTTT.

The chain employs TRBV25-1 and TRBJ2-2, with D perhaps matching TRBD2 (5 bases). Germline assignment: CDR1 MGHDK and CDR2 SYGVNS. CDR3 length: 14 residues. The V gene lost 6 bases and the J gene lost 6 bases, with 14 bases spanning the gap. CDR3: CASRPGVAAGELFF. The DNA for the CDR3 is TGTGCCAGCAGACCCGGGGTTGCGGCCGGGGAGCTGTTTTTT.

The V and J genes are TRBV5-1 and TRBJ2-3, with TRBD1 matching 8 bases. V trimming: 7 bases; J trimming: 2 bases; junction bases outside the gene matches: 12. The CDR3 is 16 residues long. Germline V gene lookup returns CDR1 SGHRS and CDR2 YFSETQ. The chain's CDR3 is CASSLGQGTFTDTQYF. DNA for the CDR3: TGCGCCAGCTCCCTTGGACAGGGTACGTTCACAGATACGCAGTATTTT.

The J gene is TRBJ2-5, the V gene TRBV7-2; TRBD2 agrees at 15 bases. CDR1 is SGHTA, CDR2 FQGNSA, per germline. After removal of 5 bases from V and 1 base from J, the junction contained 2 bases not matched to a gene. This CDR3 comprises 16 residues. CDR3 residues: CASSRTSGGAQETQYF. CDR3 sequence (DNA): TGTGCCAGCAGCCGGACTAGCGGGGGGGCCCAAGAGACCCAGTACTTC.

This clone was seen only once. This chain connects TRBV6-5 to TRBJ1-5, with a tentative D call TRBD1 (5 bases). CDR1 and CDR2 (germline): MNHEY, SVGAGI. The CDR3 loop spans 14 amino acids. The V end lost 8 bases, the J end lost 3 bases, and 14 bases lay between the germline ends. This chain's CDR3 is CASGKGRFNQPQHF. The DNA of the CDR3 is TGTGCCAGCGGGAAGGGGAGGTTCAATCAGCCCCAGCATTTT.

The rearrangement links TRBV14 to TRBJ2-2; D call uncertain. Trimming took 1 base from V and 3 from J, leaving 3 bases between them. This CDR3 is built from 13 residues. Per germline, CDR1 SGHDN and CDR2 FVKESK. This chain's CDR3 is CASSQVDTGELFF. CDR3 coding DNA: TGTGCCAGCAGCCAAGTAGACACCGGGGAGCTGTTTTTT.

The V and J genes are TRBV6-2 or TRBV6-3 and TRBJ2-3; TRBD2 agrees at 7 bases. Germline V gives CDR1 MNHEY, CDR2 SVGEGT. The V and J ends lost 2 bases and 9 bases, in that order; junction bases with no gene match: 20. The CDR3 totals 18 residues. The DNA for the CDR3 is TGTGCCAGCAGTTACCAGCCGAGCAGCGGGAACCGGATTGGGACGCAGTATTTT. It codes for CASSYQPSSGNRIGTQYF.

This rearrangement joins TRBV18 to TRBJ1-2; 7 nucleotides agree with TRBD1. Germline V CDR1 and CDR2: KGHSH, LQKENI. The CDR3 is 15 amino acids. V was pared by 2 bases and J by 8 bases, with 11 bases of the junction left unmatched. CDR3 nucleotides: TGTGCCAGCTCACCATCGATTGACAGGGTATCCGGCTACACCTTC. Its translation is CASSPSIDRVSGYTF.

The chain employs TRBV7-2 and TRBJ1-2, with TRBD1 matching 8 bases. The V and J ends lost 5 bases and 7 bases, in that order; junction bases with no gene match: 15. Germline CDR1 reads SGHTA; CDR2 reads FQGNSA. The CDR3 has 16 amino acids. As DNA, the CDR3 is TGTGCCAGCAGCGACTATACCTCAAACAGGGGGGGTGGCTACACCTTC. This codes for CASSDYTSNRGGGYTF.

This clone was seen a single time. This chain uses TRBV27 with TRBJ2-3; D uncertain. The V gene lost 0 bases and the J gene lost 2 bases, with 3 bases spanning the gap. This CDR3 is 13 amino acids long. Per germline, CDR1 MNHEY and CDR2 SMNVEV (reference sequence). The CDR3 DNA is TGTGCCAGCAGTTTATCCTTCACAGATACGCAGTATTTT. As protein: CASSLSFTDTQYF.

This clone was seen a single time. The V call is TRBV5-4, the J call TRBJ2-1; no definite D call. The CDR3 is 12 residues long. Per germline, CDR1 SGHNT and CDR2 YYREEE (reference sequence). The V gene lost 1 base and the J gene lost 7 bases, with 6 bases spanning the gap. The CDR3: CASSLLVNEQFF. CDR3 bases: TGTGCCAGCAGCTTGCTAGTGAATGAGCAGTTCTTC.